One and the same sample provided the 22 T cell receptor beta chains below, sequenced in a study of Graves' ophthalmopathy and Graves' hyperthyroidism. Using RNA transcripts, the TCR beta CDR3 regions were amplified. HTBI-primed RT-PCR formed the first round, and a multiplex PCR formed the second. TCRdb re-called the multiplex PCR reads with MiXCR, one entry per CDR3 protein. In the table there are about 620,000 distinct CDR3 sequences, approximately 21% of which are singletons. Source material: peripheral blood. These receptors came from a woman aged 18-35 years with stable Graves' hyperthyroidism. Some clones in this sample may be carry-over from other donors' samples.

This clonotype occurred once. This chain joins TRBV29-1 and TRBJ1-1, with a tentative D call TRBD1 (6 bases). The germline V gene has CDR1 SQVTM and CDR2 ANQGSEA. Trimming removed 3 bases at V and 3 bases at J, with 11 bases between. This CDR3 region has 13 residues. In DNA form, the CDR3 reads TGCAGCGTTGACGGGGGGCACTACACTGAAGCTTTCTTT. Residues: CSVDGGHYTEAFF.

In nucleotides, the CDR3 is TGTGCCAGCAGCTCCTACCAACCTGAACAAGAGACCCAGTACTTC. Translation gives CASSSYQPEQETQYF. This chain uses TRBV3-1 with TRBJ2-5, with D uncertain. CDR1 and CDR2 (germline): LGHDT, YNNKEL (reference sequence). The V end was cut by 5 bases, the J end by 2 bases, with 15 bases between. The CDR3 spans 15 residues.

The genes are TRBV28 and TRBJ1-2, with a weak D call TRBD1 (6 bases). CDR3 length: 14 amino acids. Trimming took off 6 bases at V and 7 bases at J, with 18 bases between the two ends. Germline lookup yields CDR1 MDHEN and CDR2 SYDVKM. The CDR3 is CASSRQVASRGYTF. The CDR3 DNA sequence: TGTGCCAGCAGCAGACAGGTTGCGAGTCGTGGCTACACCTTC.

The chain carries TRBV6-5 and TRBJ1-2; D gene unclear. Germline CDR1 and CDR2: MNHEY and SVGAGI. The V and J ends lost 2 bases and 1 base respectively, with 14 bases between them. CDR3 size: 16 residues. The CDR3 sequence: CASSYLTLARNYGYTF. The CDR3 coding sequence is TGTGCCAGCAGTTACCTTACTCTTGCCCGTAACTATGGCTACACCTTC.

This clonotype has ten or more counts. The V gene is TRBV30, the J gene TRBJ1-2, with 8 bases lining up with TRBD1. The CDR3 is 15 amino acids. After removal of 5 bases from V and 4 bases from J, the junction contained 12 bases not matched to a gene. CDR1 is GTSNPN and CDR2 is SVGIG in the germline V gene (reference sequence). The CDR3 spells CAWAKKVGQAYGYTF. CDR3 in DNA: TGTGCCTGGGCTAAGAAGGTGGGACAGGCCTATGGCTACACCTTC.

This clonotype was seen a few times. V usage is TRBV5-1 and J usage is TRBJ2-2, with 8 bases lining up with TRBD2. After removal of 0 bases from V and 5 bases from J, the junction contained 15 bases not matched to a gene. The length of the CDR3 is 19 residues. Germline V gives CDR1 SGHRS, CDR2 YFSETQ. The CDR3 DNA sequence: TGCGCCAGCAGCTTGGTATTTCTAGCGGGCCGCGCATTTACCGGGGAGCTGTTTTTT. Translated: CASSLVFLAGRAFTGELFF.

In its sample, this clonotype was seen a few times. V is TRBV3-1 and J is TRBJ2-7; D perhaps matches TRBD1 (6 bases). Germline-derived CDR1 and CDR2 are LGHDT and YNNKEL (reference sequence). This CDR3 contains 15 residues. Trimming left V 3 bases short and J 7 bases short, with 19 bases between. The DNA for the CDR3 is TGTGCCAGCAGCCACCTGGACAGCCTACGAGGGGAGCAGTACTTC. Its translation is CASSHLDSLRGEQYF.

CDR3 bases: TGTGCCAGCAGTTTAGTGGGAGGAATAAACGAGCAGTACTTC. As protein: CASSLVGGINEQYF. The chain employs TRBV2 and TRBJ2-7; D perhaps matches TRBD2 (6 bases). Trimming removed 5 bases from V and 5 bases from J, with 16 bases in between. The CDR3 runs to 14 residues. CDR1 is SNHLY, CDR2 FYNNEI, per germline.

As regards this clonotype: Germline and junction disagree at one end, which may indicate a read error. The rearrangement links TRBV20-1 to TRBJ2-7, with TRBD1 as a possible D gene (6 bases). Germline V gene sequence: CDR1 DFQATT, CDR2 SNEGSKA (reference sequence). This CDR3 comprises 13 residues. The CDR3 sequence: CSAIRTEAYELYF. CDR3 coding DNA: TGCAGTGCTATAAGGACAGAGGCCTACGAGCTGTACTTC.

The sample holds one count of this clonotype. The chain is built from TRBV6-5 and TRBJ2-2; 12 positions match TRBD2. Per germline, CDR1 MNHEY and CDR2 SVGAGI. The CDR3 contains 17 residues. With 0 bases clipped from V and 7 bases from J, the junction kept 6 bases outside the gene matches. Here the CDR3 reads CASSYSWTSGVNGELFF. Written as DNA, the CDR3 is TGTGCCAGCAGTTACTCTTGGACTAGCGGGGTTAACGGGGAGCTGTTTTTT.

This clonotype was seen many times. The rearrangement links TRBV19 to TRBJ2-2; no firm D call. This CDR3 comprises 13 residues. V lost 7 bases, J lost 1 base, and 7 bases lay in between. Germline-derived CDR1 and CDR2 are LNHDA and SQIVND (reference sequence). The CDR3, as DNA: TGTGCCAGTACACCAGTGAACACCGGGGAGCTGTTTTTT. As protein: CASTPVNTGELFF.

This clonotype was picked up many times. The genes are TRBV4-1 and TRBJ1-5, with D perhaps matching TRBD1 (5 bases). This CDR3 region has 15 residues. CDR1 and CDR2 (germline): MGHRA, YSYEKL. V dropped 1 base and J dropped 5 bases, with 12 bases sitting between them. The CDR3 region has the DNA TGCGCCAGCAGCCAAGGTCAGGGCCGGGATCAGCCCCAGCATTTT. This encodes CASSQGQGRDQPQHF.

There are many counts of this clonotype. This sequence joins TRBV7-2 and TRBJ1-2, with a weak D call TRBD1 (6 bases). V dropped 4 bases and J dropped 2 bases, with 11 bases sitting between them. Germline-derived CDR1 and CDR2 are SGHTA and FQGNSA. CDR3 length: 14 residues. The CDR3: CASSYLQGNYGYTF. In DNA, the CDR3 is TGTGCCAGCAGCTATCTACAGGGAAACTATGGCTACACCTTC.

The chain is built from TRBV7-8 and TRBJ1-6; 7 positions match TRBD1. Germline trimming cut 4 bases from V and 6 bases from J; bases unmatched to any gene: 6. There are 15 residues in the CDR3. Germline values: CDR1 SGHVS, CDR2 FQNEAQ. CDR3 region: CASSSRGQLNSPLHF. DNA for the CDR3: TGTGCCAGCAGCTCCCGGGGACAGCTTAATTCACCCCTCCACTTT.

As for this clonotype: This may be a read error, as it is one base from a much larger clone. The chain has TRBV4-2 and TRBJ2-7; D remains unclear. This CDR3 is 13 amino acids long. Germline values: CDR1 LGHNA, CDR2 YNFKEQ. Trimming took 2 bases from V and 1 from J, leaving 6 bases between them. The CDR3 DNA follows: TGTGCCAGCAGCCAAAGCCTATCCTACGAGCAGTACGTC. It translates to CASSQSLSYEQYV.

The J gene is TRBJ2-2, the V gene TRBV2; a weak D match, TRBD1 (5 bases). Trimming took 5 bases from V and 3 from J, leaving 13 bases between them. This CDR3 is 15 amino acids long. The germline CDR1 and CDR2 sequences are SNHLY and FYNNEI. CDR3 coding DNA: TGTGCCAGCAGTCCCCAGGGTAGGGACACCGGGGAGCTGTTTTTT. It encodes CASSPQGRDTGELFF.

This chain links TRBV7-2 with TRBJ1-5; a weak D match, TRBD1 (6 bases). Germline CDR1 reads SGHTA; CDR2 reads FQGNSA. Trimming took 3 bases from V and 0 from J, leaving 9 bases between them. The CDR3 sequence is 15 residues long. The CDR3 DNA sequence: TGTGCCAGCAGCTTGTGGGACAATAGCAATCAGCCCCAGCATTTT. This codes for CASSLWDNSNQPQHF.

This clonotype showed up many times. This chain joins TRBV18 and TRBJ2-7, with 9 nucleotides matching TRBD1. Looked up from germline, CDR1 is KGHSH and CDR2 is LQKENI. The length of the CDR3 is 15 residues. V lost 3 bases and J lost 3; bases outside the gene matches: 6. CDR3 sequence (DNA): TGTGCCAGCTCACCCTCCGGGACAGGGAGCTACGAGCAGTACTTC. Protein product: CASSPSGTGSYEQYF.

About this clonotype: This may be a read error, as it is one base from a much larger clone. The CDR3 sequence: CASNGLDSLQETRYF. As DNA, the CDR3 is TGTGCCAGCAATGGCTTGGACAGCCTCCAAGAGACCCGGTACTTC. The rearrangement links TRBV27 to TRBJ2-5, with a possible D match to TRBD1 (6 bases). The CDR3 totals 15 residues. Germline lookup yields CDR1 MNHEY and CDR2 SMNVEV (reference sequence).

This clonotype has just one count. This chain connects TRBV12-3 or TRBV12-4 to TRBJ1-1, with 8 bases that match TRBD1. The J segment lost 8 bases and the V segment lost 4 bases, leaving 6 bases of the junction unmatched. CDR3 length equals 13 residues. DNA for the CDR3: TGTGCCAGCAGTTCAACCGACAGGGGAGAAGCTTTCTTT. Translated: CASSSTDRGEAFF.

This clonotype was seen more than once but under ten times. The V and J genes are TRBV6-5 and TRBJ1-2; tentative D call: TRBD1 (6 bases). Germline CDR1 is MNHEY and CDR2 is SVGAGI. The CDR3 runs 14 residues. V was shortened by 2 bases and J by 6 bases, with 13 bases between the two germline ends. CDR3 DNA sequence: TGTGCCAGCAGTTACGAGGAGGGGGGGGATGGCTACACCTTC. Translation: CASSYEEGGDGYTF.

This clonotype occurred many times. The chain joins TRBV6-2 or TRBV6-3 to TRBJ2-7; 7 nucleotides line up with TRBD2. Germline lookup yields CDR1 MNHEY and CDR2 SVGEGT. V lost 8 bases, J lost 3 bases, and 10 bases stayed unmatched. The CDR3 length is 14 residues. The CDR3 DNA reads TGTGCCAGCTGGGAGCGGGGAGTCGACTACGAGCAGTACTTC. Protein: CASWERGVDYEQYF.